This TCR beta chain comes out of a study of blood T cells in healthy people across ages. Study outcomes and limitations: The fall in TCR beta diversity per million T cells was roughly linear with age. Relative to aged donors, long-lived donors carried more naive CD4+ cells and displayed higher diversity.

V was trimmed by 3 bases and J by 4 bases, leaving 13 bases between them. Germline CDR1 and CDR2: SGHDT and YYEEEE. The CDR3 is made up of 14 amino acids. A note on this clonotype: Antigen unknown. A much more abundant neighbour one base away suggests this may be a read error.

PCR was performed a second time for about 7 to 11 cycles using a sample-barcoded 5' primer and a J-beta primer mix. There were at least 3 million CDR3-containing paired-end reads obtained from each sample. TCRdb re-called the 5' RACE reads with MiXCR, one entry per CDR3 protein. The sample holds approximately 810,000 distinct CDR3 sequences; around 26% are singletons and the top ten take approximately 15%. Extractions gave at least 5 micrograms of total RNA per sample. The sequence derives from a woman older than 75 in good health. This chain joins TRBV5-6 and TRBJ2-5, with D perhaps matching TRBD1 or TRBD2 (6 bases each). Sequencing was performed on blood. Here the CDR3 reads CASSWFRGGETQYF. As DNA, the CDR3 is TGTGCCAGCAGCTGGTTCAGGGGAGGAGAGACCCAGTACTTC.